The rows below give T cell receptor beta chains drawn from one sample of a study of OX40 agonist ivuxolimab in advanced cancers. Measured with immunoSEQ multiplex PCR; TCRdb has only the in-frame clones, and not every one. The table records around 140,000 clones, about 93% of them present only once. The sequenced sample was CD4+ or CD8+ T cells sorted from blood, obtained in a trial of the OX40 agonist ivuxolimab. Receptors originate from an adult with an advanced solid tumor such as melanoma, head and neck, liver or kidney cancer. Both conserved end residues are part of each CDR3. The D gene is left open where the match is weak. Only some rows state a clone size, as once, few, many or a class for expanded clones.

D gene	V gene	J gene	clone size	CDR3 DNA	CDR3 protein
-	TRBV2	TRBJ1-5	-	TGTGCCACCCTCGGGGGCGGGGCCCAGCATTTT	CATLGGGAQHF
-	TRBV28	TRBJ1-1	-	TGTGCCAGCAGTTGGAACGGGGCTGAAGCTTTCTTT	CASSWNGAEAFF
-	TRBV5-4	TRBJ2-2	-	TGTGCCAGCAGCCCTAGAGCGGGCGACACCGGGGAGCTGTTTTTT	CASSPRAGDTGELFF
-	TRBV2	TRBJ2-2	once	TGTGCCACCTCGGGACACGCGAACACCGGGGAGCTGTTTTTT	CATSGHANTGELFF
TRBD2	TRBV6-1	TRBJ2-1	-	TGTGCCAGCACCGGACTAGCGGGGGGGCTTGAGCAGTTCTTC	CASTGLAGGLEQFF
TRBD1	TRBV19	TRBJ1-5	-	TGTGCCAGTAATCCAGCCCGGGGACAGGGTGTGAGCAATCAGCCCCAGCATTTT	CASNPARGQGVSNQPQHF
-	TRBV11-2	TRBJ1-1	-	TGTGCCAGCAGCCCGCAGACAAAATGGTCCACTGAAGCTTTCTTT	CASSPQTKWSTEAFF
-	TRBV18	TRBJ2-1	-	TGTGCCAGCTCACTGTTGTGGGGTAGCTCCTACAATGAGCAGTTCTTC	CASSLLWGSSYNEQFF
TRBD1	TRBV6-1	TRBJ1-2	-	TGTGCCAGCAGGTCCGGGACAGGGAATGGCTACACCTTC	CASRSGTGNGYTF
-	TRBV9	TRBJ2-3	-	TGTGCCAGCAGCCTGAGTAGGAAGGGGACTGTCGTGGGCACAGATACGCAGTATTTT	CASSLSRKGTVVGTDTQYF
-	TRBV5-1	TRBJ1-3	-	TGCGCCAGCAGCTTGGGGGGAGCTGGAAACACCATATATTTT	CASSLGGAGNTIYF
TRBD1	TRBV5-1	TRBJ2-7	-	TGCGCCAGCAGCCCAGGGACAGTCACCTACGAGCAGTACTTC	CASSPGTVTYEQYF
-	TRBV30	TRBJ1-5	-	TGTGCCTGGGGTCCGGGGGGGATCGATCAGCCCCAGCATTTT	CAWGPGGIDQPQHF
TRBD2	TRBV9	TRBJ2-1	-	TGTGCCAGCAGCGTAGTAGCGGGATACTACAATGAGCAGTTCTTC	CASSVVAGYYNEQFF
-	TRBV5-6	TRBJ2-3	once	TGTGCCAGCAGCTTAACTGATACGCAGTATTTT	CASSLTDTQYF
TRBD1	TRBV19	TRBJ1-4	once	TGTGCCAGCCGGGGAGGGGGCGCCGGTGAAAAACTGTTTTTT	CASRGGGAGEKLFF
-	TRBV5-4	TRBJ2-7	once	TGTGCCAGCAGCTTGGCGGGACCGTTGTACGAGCAGTACTTC	CASSLAGPLYEQYF
-	TRBV28	TRBJ2-3	few	TGTGCCAGCAGGCTGACAGATACGCAGTATTTT	CASRLTDTQYF
-	TRBV28	TRBJ1-1	-	TGTGCCAGCAGTCTCCGACAGCCCTCTGAAGCTTTCTTT	CASSLRQPSEAFF
-	TRBV25-1	TRBJ2-3	-	TGTGCCAGCAACGACGCGAGGACAGATACGCAGTATTTT	CASNDARTDTQYF
-	TRBV9	TRBJ1-6	-	TGTGCCAGCAGCGTAGGGGGAGGCGGGGGTGCACCCCTCCACTTT	CASSVGGGGGAPLHF
-	TRBV19	TRBJ1-5	-	TGTGCCAGTAGTATACGGAATCAGCCCCAGCATTTT	CASSIRNQPQHF
TRBD2	TRBV5-1	TRBJ2-1	-	TGCGCCAGCAGCGCCCAGACTAGCGGGAGTGGGAATGAGCAGTTCTTC	CASSAQTSGSGNEQFF
TRBD1	TRBV4-3	TRBJ1-6	-	TGCGCCAGCAGCTCCGGACAGGGGAATTCACCCCTCCACTTT	CASSSGQGNSPLHF
-	TRBV18	TRBJ1-5	-	TGTGCCAGCTCACCCGGAGGCGGCCACCAGCCCCAGCATTTT	CASSPGGGHQPQHF
-	TRBV27	TRBJ2-5	-	TGTGCCAGCAGTCCGCCTCGGCGGACGGGGTGGGAGACCCAGTACTTC	CASSPPRRTGWETQYF
-	TRBV5-6	TRBJ1-6	-	TGTGCCAGCAGCTTGGCCCAGATCCATTCACCCCTCCACTTT	CASSLAQIHSPLHF
-	TRBV7-2	TRBJ1-1	-	TGTGCCAGCACCAAGCAGTGGGGGGATACTGAAGCTTTCTTT	CASTKQWGDTEAFF
-	TRBV5-4	TRBJ1-4	-	TGTGCCAGCAGCTTGCTCTCGGCAGGAACAAATGAAAAACTGTTTTTT	CASSLLSAGTNEKLFF
-	TRBV18	TRBJ2-2	-	TGTGCCAGCTCATCCGACACCGACAGGAACACCGGGGAGCTGTTTTTT	CASSSDTDRNTGELFF
-	TRBV7-2	TRBJ2-7	-	TGTGCCAGCAGCTTAGATTCGGGGTTCGAGCAGTACTTC	CASSLDSGFEQYF
TRBD2	TRBV18	TRBJ2-3	-	TGTGCCAGCTCACCTCCTAGCGGGCGTGATACGCAGTATTTT	CASSPPSGRDTQYF
-	TRBV5-1	TRBJ2-7	-	TGCGCCAGCAGCCCCTCACAATTCTCCTACGAGCAGTACTTC	CASSPSQFSYEQYF
-	TRBV5-4	TRBJ1-1	-	TGTGCCAGCAGTTGGAACGGGGCTGAAGCTTTCTTT	CASSWNGAEAFF
TRBD1	TRBV6-5	TRBJ1-3	few	TGTGCCAGCAGTTACACGCCGACAGGGCTTGGAAACACCATATATTTT	CASSYTPTGLGNTIYF
-	TRBV7-7	TRBJ2-7	-	TGTGCTAGCAGCTTAGTTCCTGGAACCTACGAGCAGTACTTC	CASSLVPGTYEQYF
TRBD2	TRBV7-9	TRBJ2-7	-	TGTGCCAGCAGCCTACTAGCGGCCACTTACGAGCAGTACTTC	CASSLLAATYEQYF
-	TRBV21-1	TRBJ2-2	-	TGTGCCAGCAGCTCGCGGGGGAACACCGGGGAGCTGTTTTTT	CASSSRGNTGELFF
-	TRBV27	TRBJ2-7	-	TGTGCCAGCAGTTTATCTACCTCCTACGAGCAGTACTTC	CASSLSTSYEQYF
-	TRBV6-5	TRBJ1-1	-	TGTGCCAGCAGCCCCATAGGGAGGACTGAAGCTTTCTTT	CASSPIGRTEAFF
TRBD1	TRBV28	TRBJ2-5	-	TGTGCCAGCAGCACAACAGGGGGCGCAGAGACCCAGTACTTC	CASSTTGGAETQYF
TRBD2	TRBV6-1	TRBJ2-3	-	TGTGCCAGCAAGCTAGCGGGAGCAGATACGCAGTATTTT	CASKLAGADTQYF
TRBD1	TRBV6-6	TRBJ2-1	-	TGTGCCAGCAGTACAGGGGGGTTGAATGAGCAGTTCTTC	CASSTGGLNEQFF
-	TRBV6-6	TRBJ2-2	-	TGTGCCAGCAGTACGGGGGGCGGCGGGGAGCTGTTTTTT	CASSTGGGGELFF
TRBD1	TRBV5-1	TRBJ2-2	-	TGCGCCAGCAGCTTGGACAGGGGGCTTCCGAACACCGGGGAGCTGTTTTTT	CASSLDRGLPNTGELFF
-	TRBV7-2	TRBJ2-1	-	TGTGCCAGCAGCTTAATTCGGAGCTCCTACAATGAGCAGTTCTTC	CASSLIRSSYNEQFF